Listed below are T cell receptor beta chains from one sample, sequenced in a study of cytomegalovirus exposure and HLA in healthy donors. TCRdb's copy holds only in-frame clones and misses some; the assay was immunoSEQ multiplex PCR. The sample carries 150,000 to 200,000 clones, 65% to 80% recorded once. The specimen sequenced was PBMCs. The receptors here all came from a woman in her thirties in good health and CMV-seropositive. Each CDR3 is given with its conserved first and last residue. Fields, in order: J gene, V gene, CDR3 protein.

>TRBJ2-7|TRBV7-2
CASSSGLAYEQYF
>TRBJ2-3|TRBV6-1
CASSQGGTYTDTQYF
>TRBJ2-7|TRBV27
CASSLTRVKNEQYF
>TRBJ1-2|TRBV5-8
CASSWDRGRDGYTF
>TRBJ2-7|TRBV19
CASSIPSGGTPYEQYF
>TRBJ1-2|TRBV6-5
CASSRGGLSYGYTF
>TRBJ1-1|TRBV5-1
CASSTVQGDTEAFF
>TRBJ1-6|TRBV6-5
CASRLNSYNSPLHF
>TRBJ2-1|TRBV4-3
CASSHYRYNEQFF
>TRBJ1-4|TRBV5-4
CASSSGQGEEKLFF
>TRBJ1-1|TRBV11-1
CASSTRVNTEAFF
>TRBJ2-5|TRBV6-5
CASWRGGYQETQYF
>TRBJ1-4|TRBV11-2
CASSLRQGPKLFF
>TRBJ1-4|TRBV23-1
CANEQGARRKLFF
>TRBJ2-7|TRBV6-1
CASSETGLNEQYF
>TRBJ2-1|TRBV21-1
CASTGSRGGAYNEQFF
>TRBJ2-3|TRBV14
CASSQGQGIADTQYF
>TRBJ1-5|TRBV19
CASIAGGVNQPQHF
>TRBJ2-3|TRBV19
CASGKGHTDTQYF
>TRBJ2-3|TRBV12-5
CASGPPADTQYF
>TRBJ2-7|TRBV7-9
CASSPGMRPYEQYF
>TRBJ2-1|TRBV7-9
CASIPGQGANEQFF
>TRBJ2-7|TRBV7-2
CASSSGLAGGINSYEQYF
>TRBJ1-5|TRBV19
CASSSRDRGSNQPQHF
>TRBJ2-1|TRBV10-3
CAISPTGGDGNEQFF
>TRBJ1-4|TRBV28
CASSLGGGTNEKLFF
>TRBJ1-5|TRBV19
CASGTGFQPQHF
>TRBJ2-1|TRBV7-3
CASSLSGGAYNEQFF
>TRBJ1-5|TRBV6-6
CASRPGRDNQPQHF
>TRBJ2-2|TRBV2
CASSPRTGGAGELFF
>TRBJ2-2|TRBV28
CASSPHSPGELFF
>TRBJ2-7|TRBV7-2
CASSLTGTPVEQYF
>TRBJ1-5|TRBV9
CAVPTGGAGQPQHF
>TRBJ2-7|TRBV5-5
CASSFQRRVSEQYF
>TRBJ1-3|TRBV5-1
CASSLAGGSAGNTIYF
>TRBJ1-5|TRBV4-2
CASSQGLNSLGSPQHF
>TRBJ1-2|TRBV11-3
CASSPRQDGTYGYTF
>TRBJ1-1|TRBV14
CASSQGLGGRSEAFF
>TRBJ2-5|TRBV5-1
CASSLGRRDQETQYF